One sample yielded the 20 T cell receptor beta chains listed below, sequenced in a study of blood T cell repertoires in COVID-19. Measured with immunoSEQ multiplex PCR; TCRdb has only the in-frame clones, and not every one. The sample holds about 180,000 clones, 80% to 90% seen once. The specimen was peripheral blood. These receptor sequences come from a man between 60 and 75 years old with acute or convalescent COVID-19.

A single count supports this clone. The chain combines TRBV18 with TRBJ1-1; the D is unclear. This CDR3 contains 14 residues. CDR1 is KGHSH and CDR2 is LQKENI in the germline V gene. Trimming shortened V by 5 bases and J by 1 base, and 11 bases separated the two germline ends. This CDR3 reads CASSVNSGNTEAFF. The CDR3 DNA follows: TGTGCCAGCTCAGTTAACTCCGGGAACACTGAAGCTTTCTTT.

This rearrangement joins TRBV7-9 to TRBJ1-4, with 8 bases aligning to TRBD1. The CDR3 loop spans 14 amino acids. Germline values: CDR1 SEHNR, CDR2 FQNEAQ (reference sequence). V dropped 5 bases and J dropped 7; count of bases not matched to a gene: 6. CDR3 DNA: TGTGCCAGCAGCGAAAAAGGGACAGGTGAAAAACTGTTTTTT. It yields the protein CASSEKGTGEKLFF.

This clone was seen more than once but under ten times. This chain connects TRBV9 to TRBJ2-2; TRBD2 matches 10 bases. Germline V lookup: CDR1 SGDLS, CDR2 YYNGEE. Losses at the gene ends were 1 base for V and 7 bases for J; bases not matched to a gene: 7. The CDR3 loop spans 16 amino acids. The CDR3 loop reads CASSVSWTSGIGELFF. The CDR3 region has the DNA TGTGCCAGCAGCGTAAGTTGGACTAGCGGAATCGGGGAGCTGTTTTTT.

This clone was counted once. J is TRBJ2-1 and V is TRBV19; D is perhaps TRBD1 (7 bases). Germline V lookup: CDR1 LNHDA, CDR2 SQIVND (reference sequence). The CDR3 loop spans 14 amino acids. The germline V and J ends were trimmed by 7 bases and 3 bases, with 13 bases remaining between them. The DNA for the CDR3 is TGTGCCAGTACCCCAGGGGGGCTCTACAATGAGCAGTTCTTC. This sequence encodes CASTPGGLYNEQFF. Full variable domain (remainder filled in from reference TRBV19 and TRBJ2-1): DGGITQSPKYLFRKEGQNVTLSCEQNLNHDAMYWYRQDPGQGLRLIYYSQIVNDFQKGDIAEGYSVSREKKESFPLTVTSAQKNPTAFYLCASTPGGLYNEQFFGPGTRLTVL.

The chain uses TRBV11-2 and TRBJ2-5, with D maybe TRBD2 (6 bases). This CDR3 contains 16 residues. V lost 4 bases and J lost 3, with 18 bases in between. Germline values: CDR1 SGHAT, CDR2 FQNNGV. The CDR3, as DNA: TGTGCCAGCAGCTGGCGTTGGAGGACTAAGGAAGAGACCCAGTACTTC. The encoded protein is CASSWRWRTKEETQYF.

This clone showed up just once. V gene TRBV4-1 combines with J gene TRBJ2-3; 7 nucleotides match TRBD2. The germline gives CDR1 MGHRA, CDR2 YSYEKL. The CDR3 totals 13 residues. The ends lost 3 bases at V and 5 bases at J; junction bases unmatched: 2. The CDR3: CASSQASGDTQYF. The CDR3 DNA follows: TGCGCCAGCAGCCAGGCTAGCGGAGATACGCAGTATTTT.

This chain joins TRBV7-9 and TRBJ2-7, with 9 bases fitting TRBD1. Germline CDR1 reads SEHNR; CDR2 reads FQNEAQ (reference sequence). This CDR3 has 13 residues. With V trimmed by 8 bases and J by 1 base, 3 bases remained unmatched. The CDR3 protein is CASGQGKSYEQYF. The CDR3 DNA reads as TGTGCCAGCGGACAGGGGAAATCCTACGAGCAGTACTTC.

The chain has TRBV5-1 and TRBJ2-7, with 7 nucleotides matching TRBD1. The CDR3 has 16 residues. Germline V gene sequence: CDR1 SGHRS, CDR2 YFSETQ. The V segment lost 2 bases and the J segment 0 bases; nucleotides outside the gene matches: 8. Here the CDR3 reads CASSLARQGHSYEQYF. The CDR3 nucleotides read TGCGCCAGCAGCTTAGCGAGACAGGGCCACTCCTACGAGCAGTACTTC.

This clone occurred a few times. The genes are TRBV5-1 and TRBJ1-1; weak D call: TRBD1 (5 bases). The CDR3 length is 14 residues. V lost 4 bases and J 2 bases, leaving 12 bases between the germline ends. CDR1 and CDR2 (germline): SGHRS, YFSETQ. The CDR3 DNA reads TGCGCCAGCAGCATCGGGACTACCAACACTGAAGCTTTCTTT. Its translation is CASSIGTTNTEAFF.

This clone showed up just a few times. The V gene is TRBV14, the J gene TRBJ1-2; TRBD1 matches 10 bases. The CDR3 runs 14 residues. Trimming cost V 1 base and J 7 bases; bases outside gene matches: 3. Germline V CDR1 and CDR2: SGHDN, FVKESK. The CDR3 protein is CASSQARQGAGYTF. The CDR3 DNA reads TGTGCCAGCAGCCAAGCTAGACAGGGGGCTGGCTACACCTTC. Complete variable domain (other parts from reference TRBV14 and TRBJ1-2): EAGVTQFPSHSVIEKGQTVTLRCDPISGHDNLYWYRRVMGKEIKFLLHFVKESKQDESGMPNNRFLAERTGGTYSTLKVQPAELEDSGVYFCASSQARQGAGYTFGSGTRLTVV.

The chain recombines TRBV6-5 with TRBJ2-1; possibly TRBD2 for D (5 bases). Per germline, CDR1 MNHEY and CDR2 SVGAGI. The CDR3 length is 16 residues. The V end was cut by 0 bases, the J end by 3 bases, with 12 bases between. CDR3 residues: CASSYSKGGSYNEQFF. CDR3 coding DNA: TGTGCCAGCAGTTACTCGAAGGGTGGGAGCTACAATGAGCAGTTCTTC.

This clone was detected once. J is TRBJ2-2 and V is TRBV10-3; the D is unclear. The germline V and J ends were trimmed by 7 bases and 3 bases, with 9 bases remaining between them. Germline assignment: CDR1 ENHRY and CDR2 SYGVKD. This CDR3 is built from 13 residues. The CDR3 here is CAIKYSHTGELFF. CDR3 in DNA: TGTGCCATCAAATACAGCCACACCGGGGAGCTGTTTTTT.

This chain joins TRBV3-1 (or the pseudogene TRBV3-2) and TRBJ1-3; 9 positions agree with TRBD1. CDR1 LGHDT and CDR2 YNNKEL come from the germline V gene (reference sequence). V shed 5 bases and J 3 bases; nucleotides not matched to a gene: 5. This CDR3 is built from 15 residues. In DNA, the CDR3 is TGTGCCAGCAGCGCGTGGGACAGGGATGGAAACACCATATATTTT. This encodes CASSAWDRDGNTIYF.

This chain connects TRBV5-1 to TRBJ1-1; weak D call: TRBD1 (5 bases). Germline V gene data show CDR1 as SGHRS and CDR2 as YFSETQ. This CDR3 is 15 amino acids long. V shed 0 bases and J shed 7 bases, with 16 bases lying between them. The CDR3 sequence: CASSLDGAGLVEAFF. The CDR3 DNA sequence: TGCGCCAGCAGCTTGGATGGGGCAGGGCTAGTTGAAGCTTTCTTT.

The chain combines TRBV6-4 with TRBJ2-2, with D possibly being TRBD1 (5 bases). Trimming removed 6 bases at V and 6 bases at J, with 14 bases between. Germline V gives CDR1 MRHNA, CDR2 SNTAGT. This CDR3 comprises 14 residues. The chain's CDR3 is CASSLDGRAGELFF. The DNA of the CDR3 is TGTGCCAGCAGCCTTGACGGCAGGGCCGGGGAGCTGTTTTTT.

This rearrangement joins TRBV5-1 to TRBJ2-5, with 10 positions matching TRBD2. Per germline, CDR1 SGHRS and CDR2 YFSETQ. V dropped 0 bases and J dropped 4; count of bases not matched to a gene: 9. This CDR3 is built from 17 residues. Here the CDR3 reads CASSLGDSGRAAETQYF. The CDR3 region has the DNA TGCGCCAGCAGCTTGGGTGACAGCGGGAGGGCCGCAGAGACCCAGTACTTC.

The chain combines TRBV5-6 with TRBJ2-1; TRBD2 matches 8 bases. From germline, CDR1 is SGHDT and CDR2 YYEEEE. With 1 base clipped from V and 4 bases from J, the junction kept 4 bases outside the gene matches. This CDR3 is 15 amino acids long. The CDR3 nucleotides are TGTGCCAGCAGCTTGAGGACTAGCAGGTACAATGAGCAGTTCTTC. Encoded protein: CASSLRTSRYNEQFF.

The genes are TRBV7-2 and TRBJ2-1; 8 nucleotides agree with TRBD2. CDR1 is SGHTA and CDR2 is FQGNSA in the germline V gene. There are 14 residues in the CDR3. Germline trimming cut 5 bases from V and 8 bases from J; bases unmatched to any gene: 8. The CDR3 DNA sequence: TGTGCCAGCAGCCACCAACCCGGGGGGGATGAGCAGTTCTTC. Amino acids: CASSHQPGGDEQFF.

This chain links TRBV19 with TRBJ2-1; the D gene is possibly TRBD2 (6 bases). Germline V gives CDR1 LNHDA, CDR2 SQIVND (reference sequence). CDR3 size: 12 residues. Deletions cut 9 bases from V and 5 bases from J, with 11 bases between. CDR3 DNA: TGTGCCAGCGGGGGACGGAACAATGAGCAGTTCTTC. Amino acid sequence: CASGGRNNEQFF.

This clone was counted at least ten times. The J gene is TRBJ2-2, the V gene TRBV2; unclear D gene. Germline V lookup: CDR1 SNHLY, CDR2 FYNNEI. CDR3 length equals 14 residues. V lost 0 bases to trimming and J lost 4 bases, with 6 bases between them. CDR3 in amino acids: CASSEARSTGELFF. The CDR3 coding sequence is TGTGCCAGCAGTGAAGCGAGGAGCACCGGGGAGCTGTTTTTT.